These 12 T cell receptor beta chains were sequenced from one sample in a study of T cells after somatic rescue of genetic block. Using immunoSEQ multiplex PCR, the repertoire was profiled, and TCRdb retains in-frame clones only, with some absent. The data show 70,000 to 85,000 clones, more than 75% seen once. The sequenced material came from peripheral blood mononuclear cells (PBMCs). The source is a man aged 25-45 years.

This chain uses TRBV10-1 with TRBJ2-7, with D perhaps TRBD2 (6 bases). CDR3 length: 14 residues. V lost 11 bases, J lost 4 bases, and 21 bases lay in between. Germline assignment: CDR1 WNHNN and CDR2 SYGVQD (reference sequence). CDR3 loop: CASSAGRVEYEQYF. In DNA, the CDR3 is TGCGCCTCCTCGGCGGGAAGGGTGGAGTACGAGCAGTACTTC.

This clone was counted once. J is TRBJ2-7 and V is TRBV13, with 12 nucleotides matching TRBD1. The CDR3 has 17 amino acids. J was trimmed by 2 bases and V by 0 bases; bases with no gene match: 5. Germline V gives CDR1 PRHDT, CDR2 FYEKMQ (reference sequence). CDR3 nucleotides: TGTGCCAGCAGCTTAGGGGGACAGGGGGCGGTCACCTACGAGCAGTACTTC. This encodes CASSLGGQGAVTYEQYF.

The chain uses TRBV30 and TRBJ1-2; no clear D. Germline CDR1 GTSNPN, CDR2 SVGIG (reference sequence). Trimming stripped 4 bases from V and 4 bases from J, with 13 bases between. This CDR3 has 13 amino acids. Here the CDR3 reads CAWTLRDFYGYTF. Written as DNA, the CDR3 is TGTGCCTGGACCCTAAGGGATTTCTATGGCTACACCTTC.

This chain links TRBV5-4 with TRBJ2-7; possible D gene TRBD1, 7 bases. Germline V gene lookup returns CDR1 SGHNT and CDR2 YYREEE (reference sequence). Trimming stripped 5 bases from V and 9 bases from J, with 12 bases between. This CDR3 region has 11 residues. This CDR3 is CASRSGGRQYF. The CDR3 bases are TGTGCCAGCAGGTCAGGGGGGAGGCAGTACTTC.

The J gene is TRBJ2-1, the V gene TRBV2; the match to TRBD2 covers 12 bases. This CDR3 contains 15 residues. J gave up 3 bases and V 7 bases, and 4 bases lay outside the gene matches. Germline values: CDR1 SNHLY, CDR2 FYNNEI. In DNA form, the CDR3 reads TGTGCCAGCATTCTACTAGCGGGGGGCTACAATGAGCAGTTCTTC. Translated: CASILLAGGYNEQFF.

J is TRBJ2-5 and V is TRBV7-3; a possible D gene is TRBD2 (6 bases). Germline values: CDR1 SGHTA, CDR2 FQGTGA. This CDR3 spans 13 amino acids. The V end lost 0 bases, the J end lost 4 bases, and 6 bases lay between the germline ends. CDR3 region: CASSLTGGETQYF. The CDR3 DNA sequence: TGTGCCAGCAGCTTAACGGGGGGAGAGACCCAGTACTTC.

The chain recombines TRBV6-1 with TRBJ2-3, with TRBD1 matching 7 bases. The CDR3 is made up of 15 amino acids. The V gene's germline CDR1 is MNHNS and CDR2 SASEGT. The trim removed 4 bases at V and 2 bases at J, leaving 6 bases unmatched. The CDR3 region is CASSVGQPNTDTQYF. The CDR3 DNA reads as TGTGCCAGCAGTGTGGGACAGCCAAACACAGATACGCAGTATTTT.

The chain's CDR3 is CASSKTAYEQYF. In DNA form, the CDR3 reads TGTGCCAGCAGTAAGACAGCTTACGAGCAGTACTTC. This chain links TRBV6-6 with TRBJ2-7; TRBD1 is a possible D gene (5 bases). The CDR3 sequence is 12 residues long. Germline V CDR1 and CDR2: MNHNY, SVGAGI (reference sequence). The ends were cut back, 5 bases at V and 4 bases at J, with 9 bases in the middle.

The J gene is TRBJ2-5, the V gene TRBV27; the D gene is possibly TRBD2 (6 bases). The closer fit of TRBJ2-7 to the DNA end suggests the J call may be wrong. CDR3 size: 12 residues. The germline CDR1 and CDR2 sequences are MNHEY and SMNVEV (reference sequence). CDR3 bases: TGTGCCAGCAGTTTAGGGGGGTCCGAGCAGTACTTC. It specifies CASSLGGSEQYF.

The chain is built from TRBV5-1 and TRBJ2-7; D may be TRBD2 (7 bases). This CDR3 contains 17 residues. CDR1 is SGHRS and CDR2 is YFSETQ in the germline V gene. The V end was cut by 4 bases, the J end by 0 bases, with 20 bases between. The CDR3 DNA reads as TGCGCCAGCAGCCCGGGGGGCCTCGGGACGGGCTCCTACGAGCAGTACTTC. As protein: CASSPGGLGTGSYEQYF.

The chain links TRBV6-5 to TRBJ1-6, with D unresolved. Germline CDR1 is MNHEY and CDR2 is SVGAGI. This CDR3 region has 15 residues. The V and J ends lost 6 bases and 0 bases respectively, with 9 bases between them. CDR3 DNA: TGTGCCAGCAGCCCAAGGAGCTCCTATAATTCACCCCTCCACTTT. This gives the protein CASSPRSSYNSPLHF.

The rearrangement links TRBV10-3 to TRBJ2-7; 8 bases line up with TRBD1. V dropped 8 bases and J dropped 0; count of bases not matched to a gene: 3. The CDR3 has 13 residues. Germline CDR1 is ENHRY and CDR2 is SYGVKD. The CDR3 region is CAIQDRVSYEQYF. CDR3 DNA: TGTGCCATCCAGGACAGGGTCTCCTACGAGCAGTACTTC.